This T cell receptor (beta chain) was captured by sequencing in a study of TIL therapy for anti-PD-1-resistant metastatic lung cancer. Time point here: pre-treatment sample, taken before nivolumab and TIL therapy. Most excised metastases sampled were pleural nodules or supraclavicular lymph nodes. This was the immunoSEQ v3 assay. TCRdb's table, derived via immunoSEQ multiplex PCR, lists solely in-frame clones and lacks some. Of approximately 87,000 clones in the sample, just over 65% are singletons; the top ten hold about 10%. The CDR3 loop spans 16 amino acids. CDR1 and CDR2 from the germline V gene are KGHSH and LQKENI. V lost 3 bases and J 6 bases, leaving 15 bases between the germline ends.

The starting material was tumor tissue, obtained at baseline. The gene calls are TRBV18 and TRBJ1-6, with no clear D. This TCR was sampled from a person aged 30 to 80 with non-small cell lung cancer. CDR3 bases: TGTGCCAGCTCACCGACCTTCGGGGAGAGTAATTCACCCCTCCACTTT. Amino acids: CASSPTFGESNSPLHF.